The 2 T cell receptor beta chains below come from one sample, sequenced in a study of OX40 agonist ivuxolimab in advanced cancers. Clones were read by immunoSEQ multiplex PCR, and TCRdb kept only the in-frame ones, dropping some. The table has tens of thousands of clones, about 85% seen once. The source material was CD4+ or CD8+ T cells sorted from blood, sampled in a trial of the OX40 agonist ivuxolimab. Receptor source: an adult with an advanced solid tumor such as melanoma, head and neck, liver or kidney cancer.

A few counts support this clone. The V gene is TRBV4-1, the J gene TRBJ2-1; perhaps TRBD2 as D (7 bases). With 4 bases removed from V and 7 bases from J, the gap between germline ends came to 26 bases. The CDR3 runs 18 residues. Germline assignment: CDR1 MGHRA and CDR2 YSYEKL. The CDR3 nucleotides read TGCGCCAGCAGCCTCGGGGGGCGGGGCAGGAGTATTGGGAATGAGCAGTTCTTC. This encodes CASSLGGRGRSIGNEQFF.

Here the CDR3 reads CASSYSTESETQYF. The CDR3 DNA sequence: TGTGCCAGCAGTTACTCGACAGAATCCGAGACCCAGTACTTC. The rearrangement joins TRBV6-5 to TRBJ2-5; D perhaps matches TRBD1 (5 bases). CDR3 size: 14 residues. V lost 0 bases and J 5 bases, leaving 10 bases between the germline ends. Germline lookup yields CDR1 MNHEY and CDR2 SVGAGI.